The entry that follows covers one TCR beta chain sequence. This sample is part of a study of cytotoxic CD8 clonotypes in ibrutinib-treated CLL. This CDR3 has 16 residues. V gave up 2 bases and J gave up 5 bases, with 14 bases separating them. Per germline, CDR1 SGHRS and CDR2 YFSETQ. TCRdb's table, derived via immunoSEQ multiplex PCR, lists solely in-frame clones and lacks some. The table includes about 43,000 clones, around 73% detected once. The chain combines TRBV5-1 with TRBJ1-6, with D possibly being TRBD1 (6 bases). The specimen comprised PBMCs, sampled after 12 months of ibrutinib treatment. This receptor was taken from a human donor with chronic lymphocytic leukemia. CDR3 loop: CASSLTGNPNNSPLHF. CDR3 DNA: TGCGCCAGCAGCTTAACAGGGAATCCTAATAATTCACCCCTCCACTTT.